The text below deals with one TCR beta chain. Its antigen is as yet unknown. MiXCR, applied by TCRdb to the 5' RACE reads, yields one record per CDR3 protein. The sample consists of about 520,000 distinct CDR3 sequences, less than 25% of them appearing once. This entry belongs to a study of identical twins. General study findings and limits: Sharing of beta out-of-frame sequences by twins showed a weaker excess.

The ends lost 5 bases at V and 7 bases at J; junction bases unmatched: 9. The CDR3 is 15 residues long. The same specimen was also included in a second study, on T cells expressing NK-cell markers. That paper states: In a few donors, dominant clonotypes made up roughly 25-60.1% of CD3+CD56-NKG2C+ cells.

The origin of this receptor is a woman under 30 in good health. Sequencing was carried out using CD4+ T cells sorted from blood. The chain recombines TRBV12-3 or TRBV12-4 with TRBJ2-2; TRBD1 agrees at 8 bases. In DNA form, the CDR3 reads TGTGCCAGCAGTCCTGGACAGGGTCTGGTCGGGGAGCTGTTTTTT. It encodes CASSPGQGLVGELFF.